This T cell receptor beta chain was captured in a study of vaccination and CD4 T cells after COVID-19. About the study: Six male and four female convalescents took part, two of them Hispanic. Stimulation of cells relied on overlapping spike peptides derived from SARS-CoV-2, HCoV-NL63, HCoV-OC43 and HCoV-229E.

Treatment here: approximately 9-day PBMC culture with coronavirus spike peptide pools or control peptides (ViraFEST assay). Positive PCR tests were logged from March through December 2020, ahead of US Alpha, Beta and Delta variants. Study observations and caveats: Recorded median SARS-CoV-2-reactive clonotype numbers increased from about 20 to 38 without reaching significance.

CDR3 length: 15 amino acids. Germline V lookup: CDR1 SEHNR, CDR2 FQNEAQ (reference sequence). Worth noting for this clonotype: Antigen: not known. One junction end disagrees with the germline gene, perhaps due to a read error.

Sequencing of the DNA from cultured CD4+ T cells was carried out with the Oncomine TCR Beta short-read assay. Using its own MiXCR run on the PCR reads, TCRdb lists one record per CDR3 protein. The sample holds roughly 20,000 distinct CDR3 sequences, approximately 50% seen once. The rearrangement uses TRBV7-9 and TRBJ1-2; 7 nucleotides agree with TRBD1. The sequenced material came from CD4+ T cells from blood, cultured in vitro. This TCR came from a human donor who had recovered from COVID-19. CDR3 DNA: TGCGCCAGCAGCCGAGATGGGGACAGCCACCATGGCTACACCTTC. Its protein is CASSRDGDSHHGYTF.